This T cell receptor beta chain was sequenced in a study of blood T cell repertoires in COVID-19 (dated by TCRdb to between 2020 and 2021). Regarding the study in general: Samples covering the acute and convalescent phases of COVID-19 were provided by collaborators in the United States, Italy and Spain. The prospective study material was composed of cDNA or gDNA derived from T cells, B-cell-depleted T cells, or PBMCs. Subjects who had been exposed to COVID-19, were actively infected with it, or had recovered from it provided the deeply sampled blood TCRbeta repertoires that made up the dataset. The repertoires were made available in a free public database intended to serve as a resource for research on the immune response to SARS-CoV-2. Samples were obtained from the ongoing ImmuneRACE study (first 160 participants) and from over 1,000 subjects provided by 6 global collaborators. Nearly every sample came with metadata listing a de-identified subject ID, COVID-19 status, age in years and sex. Where HLA class I and class II types were available, the types were taken from metadata supplied by the sample provider, not from assay-based typing.

The immunoSEQ Assay, a bias-controlled multiplex PCR, was used to amplify TCRbeta CDR3 regions from genomic DNA. Per the source publication's procedure: The number of nucleated cells in each sample was estimated from the amplification of reference gene primers within the assay. Sequence reads were collapsed and filtered to measure the absolute abundance of every unique TCRbeta CDR3 rearrangement. Productive Simpson clonality was computed per sample as the square root of Simpson's diversity index over productive rearrangements. TCRdb provides this immuneACCESS table in a form limited to in-frame rearrangements. Some clones are lacking; in checked studies, under half of them reflect an unresolved V gene, and why the rest are absent is not known. V, J and clone size reflect that table, while D and trimming were determined from the DNA. The sample table holds about 300,000 clones, of which around 86% were seen once. The ten largest clones add up to under 11% of the sample.

Enrolling through a virtual design, the prospective study's participants ranged in age from roughly 18 to 95 years and lived across about two dozen United States geographic areas. In the prospective study, participants were assigned to cohorts based on the clinical history participants reported in a screening survey and a study questionnaire. For ImmuneRACE Cohort 3, a participant was defined as recovered based on two consecutive negative NP/OP PCR tests, clearance by a healthcare professional, or resolution of symptoms. Each participant in the prospective study had whole blood, serum and a nasopharyngeal or oropharyngeal swab collected by mobile phlebotomists. Participants in the prospective study had the option to provide additional blood draws and questionnaires over a roughly 2-month period. Before DNA extraction, prospective study blood samples were shipped either frozen or at room temperature.

Results the study describes overall, beyond this receptor: Clinical and demographic metadata were provided uncurated, with the amount varying by source and participant.

Note on this clone: Its antigen is not yet known. No base-level quality is on record; no much larger clone is a single base apart.

The receptor comes from a woman aged 18-35 years who had recovered from COVID-19. The source material was PBMCs or T cells enriched from blood (not recorded which).

The DNA sequence is given as TGTGCCAGTAGTCCCGGACTAGCGGGAGGGTTCAATGAGCAGTTCTTC. This gives the protein CASSPGLAGGFNEQFF. The V gene is TRBV19 and the J gene is TRBJ2-1; 15 central nucleotides agree with TRBD2. Sequences LNHDA (CDR1) and SQIVND (CDR2) are obtained from the germline V gene (reference sequence). The CDR3 sequence holds 16 residues, the cysteine and phenylalanine included. Only the CDR3 DNA is retained, 48 bases long and in frame from the first base. Clipping removes 5 bases from V and 6 bases from J, with 5 as the unmatched junction base count.